A single sample is the source of the 20 T cell receptor beta chains below, sequenced in a study of vaccination effects on CD4 cells after COVID-19. The repertoire was sequenced with immunoSEQ multiplex PCR; TCRdb's copy has only in-frame clones and lacks some. The sample lists about 54,000 clones; roughly 80% were seen once. What these receptors recognize is not known. Antigen-specific CD4+ T cells were expanded with viral peptide pools in the ViraFEST assay before sequencing. The culture ran for roughly ten days, and then CD4+ T cells were isolated. Sequencing used CD4+ T cells from PBMCs cultured with HCoV-229E spike peptides, obtained before COVID-19 vaccination. The source is a human donor who received a COVID-19 vaccine.

This sequence joins TRBV7-8 and TRBJ2-1, with D possibly matching TRBD1 (6 bases). Trimming shortened V by 5 bases and J by 9 bases, and 14 bases separated the two germline ends. The length of the CDR3 is 13 residues. From germline, CDR1 is SGHVS and CDR2 FQNEAQ. In DNA form, the CDR3 reads TGTGCCAGCAGCCCCGGGACAAGCTCTGAGCAGTTCTTC. This sequence encodes CASSPGTSSEQFF.

The rearrangement uses TRBV7-8 and TRBJ2-7, with TRBD1 matching 7 bases. After removal of 3 bases from V and 2 bases from J, the junction contained 7 bases not matched to a gene. The germline CDR1 and CDR2 sequences are SGHVS and FQNEAQ. CDR3 size: 15 residues. DNA for the CDR3: TGTGCCAGCAGCTTCGGTGACAGGGCGACCTACGAGCAGTACGTC. Its translation is CASSFGDRATYEQYV.

This chain links TRBV9 with TRBJ1-2; D unclear. With 3 bases removed from V and 2 bases from J, the gap between germline ends came to 14 bases. The CDR3 is 15 residues long. In germline, CDR1 is SGDLS, CDR2 YYNGEE. The CDR3 protein is CASSAPPLVNYGYTF. Written as DNA, the CDR3 is TGTGCCAGCAGCGCCCCCCCCCTGGTGAACTATGGCTACACCTTC. Filled out from reference TRBV9 and TRBJ1-2, the complete variable domain reads DSGVTQTPKHLITATGQRVTLRCSPRSGDLSVYWYQQSLDQGLQFLIQYYNGEERAKGNILERFSAQQFPDLHSELNLSSLELGDSALYFCASSAPPLVNYGYTFGSGTRLTVV.

J is TRBJ2-3 and V is TRBV3-1 (or the pseudogene TRBV3-2); 9 positions agree with TRBD2. V lost 4 bases, J lost 0 bases, and 8 bases stayed unmatched. From germline, CDR1 is LGHDT and CDR2 YNNKEL (reference sequence). The CDR3 has 17 amino acids. DNA for the CDR3: TGTGCCAGCAGCCGGAGGCTAGCGGGGACTAGCACAGATACGCAGTATTTT. It codes for CASSRRLAGTSTDTQYF.

The chain links TRBV30 to TRBJ1-5, with D tentatively TRBD1 (6 bases). Germline CDR1 GTSNPN, CDR2 SVGIG (reference sequence). The CDR3 covers 13 residues. V was pared by 3 bases and J by 5 bases, with 11 bases between. As DNA, the CDR3 is TGTGCCTGGAGCAGGGGCGGCGATCAGCCCCAGCATTTT. It encodes CAWSRGGDQPQHF.

The V gene is TRBV5-1, the J gene TRBJ2-2; D gene uncertain. Germline assignment: CDR1 SGHRS and CDR2 YFSETQ. The CDR3 totals 15 residues. V gave up 0 bases and J gave up 0 bases, with 6 bases separating them. CDR3 residues: CASSLGASNTGELFF. The CDR3 DNA reads TGCGCCAGCAGCTTGGGAGCCTCGAACACCGGGGAGCTGTTTTTT.

The J gene is TRBJ1-4, the V gene TRBV18; 10 nucleotides agree with TRBD1. This CDR3 contains 14 residues. Germline V gives CDR1 KGHSH, CDR2 LQKENI. The junction had 2 bases not matched to a gene; V was cut back by 4 bases and J by 6 bases. The CDR3 protein is CASSRGTGDEKLFF. The CDR3 DNA follows: TGTGCCAGCTCACGCGGGACAGGGGATGAAAAACTGTTTTTT. Complete variable domain (other parts from reference TRBV18 and TRBJ1-4): NAGVMQNPRHLVRRRGQEARLRCSPMKGHSHVYWYRQLPEEGLKFMVYLQKENIIDESGMPKERFSAEFPKEGPSILRIQQVVRGDSAAYFCASSRGTGDEKLFFGSGTQLSVL.

This rearrangement joins TRBV6-5 to TRBJ1-1; D may be TRBD1 (5 bases). This CDR3 is built from 13 residues. Deletions cut 7 bases from V and 1 base from J, with 10 bases between. Germline lookup yields CDR1 MNHEY and CDR2 SVGAGI. This CDR3 reads CASMGVRNTEAFF. CDR3 sequence (DNA): TGTGCCAGCATGGGGGTCCGGAACACTGAAGCTTTCTTT.

The chain uses TRBV19 and TRBJ1-5; maybe TRBD1 (6 bases). Germline V gene data show CDR1 as LNHDA and CDR2 as SQIVND (reference sequence). V lost 3 bases and J 5 bases, leaving 17 bases between the germline ends. The CDR3 has 16 amino acids. This CDR3 reads CASSILGRGSYQPQHF. The CDR3 DNA reads as TGTGCCAGTAGTATTCTCGGCAGGGGTTCTTATCAGCCCCAGCATTTT.

This clone is a singleton in its sample. J is TRBJ1-1 and V is TRBV6-6; D ambiguous. The germline CDR1 and CDR2 sequences are MNHNY and SVGAGI (reference sequence). V was shortened by 0 bases and J by 1 base, with 6 bases between the two germline ends. This CDR3 is 14 amino acids long. In nucleotides, the CDR3 is TGTGCCAGCAGTTACTCACCCGGGAACACTGAAGCTTTCTTT. This translates into CASSYSPGNTEAFF.

The V gene is TRBV18, the J gene TRBJ2-5, with TRBD2 matching over 13 bases. J lost 5 bases, V lost 3 bases, and 0 bases had no gene match. Germline loops: CDR1 KGHSH, CDR2 LQKENI. The CDR3 has 14 amino acids. This CDR3 reads CASSPTSGGETQYF. In DNA, the CDR3 is TGTGCCAGCTCACCGACTAGCGGGGGGGAGACCCAGTACTTC.

The V call is TRBV11-2, the J call TRBJ2-1; TRBD1 or TRBD2 may be the D gene (5 bases each). There are 16 residues in the CDR3. From germline, CDR1 is SGHAT and CDR2 FQNNGV. The ends were cut back, 4 bases at V and 3 bases at J, with 16 bases in the middle. This chain's CDR3 is CASSWRSEGSYNEQFF. The CDR3 nucleotides are TGTGCCAGCAGCTGGCGGTCTGAGGGGAGCTACAATGAGCAGTTCTTC. Full variable domain (missing parts from reference TRBV11-2 and TRBJ2-1): EAGVAQSPRYKIIEKRQSVAFWCNPISGHATLYWYQQILGQGPKLLIQFQNNGVVDDSQLPKDRFSAERLKGVDSTLKIQPAKLEDSAVYLCASSWRSEGSYNEQFFGPGTRLTVL.

The chain has TRBV6-5 and TRBJ1-3; D gene unclear. V lost 6 bases, J lost 4 bases, and 16 bases lay in between. This CDR3 region has 15 residues. From germline, CDR1 is MNHEY and CDR2 SVGAGI. In nucleotides, the CDR3 is TGTGCCAGCAGGTCCGGGTGGGGTCGCGGAAACACCATATATTTT. Residues: CASRSGWGRGNTIYF.

The chain has TRBV7-8 and TRBJ2-3, with D perhaps matching TRBD1 or TRBD2 (5 bases each). CDR3 length: 19 residues. V was trimmed by 2 bases and J by 0 bases, leaving 21 bases between them. The germline gives CDR1 SGHVS, CDR2 FQNEAQ. Here the CDR3 reads CASSLSPPGAGRSTDTQYF. Here the CDR3 DNA reads TGTGCCAGCAGCTTATCTCCCCCTGGGGCGGGCCGAAGCACAGATACGCAGTATTTT.

Regarding this clone: One end of the junction is discordant with germline, which a read error may explain. The CDR3 reads CASSSWPQETQYF. The CDR3 bases are TGTGCCAGCAGTTCATGGCCCCAAGAAACCCAGTACTTC. The chain has TRBV6-4 and TRBJ2-5; D gene unclear. This CDR3 region has 13 residues. Germline V lookup: CDR1 MRHNA, CDR2 SNTAGT.

This chain links TRBV5-1 with TRBJ2-6; D uncertain. The V gene's germline CDR1 is SGHRS and CDR2 YFSETQ. The V gene lost 3 bases and the J gene lost 0 bases, with 13 bases spanning the gap. This CDR3 region has 17 residues. The CDR3 DNA is TGCGCCAGCAGCTATCTGGACGGTAGCTCTGGGGCCAACGTCCTGACTTTC. Its translation is CASSYLDGSSGANVLTF.

This chain links TRBV20-1 with TRBJ1-1, with unresolved D. Trimming took off 0 bases at V and 7 bases at J, with 6 bases between the two ends. Germline V lookup: CDR1 DFQATT, CDR2 SNEGSKA (reference sequence). The CDR3 runs 11 residues. In DNA, the CDR3 is TGCAGTGCTAGAGATCGGAATGAAGCTTTCTTT. Translation: CSARDRNEAFF.

The chain uses TRBV6-5 and TRBJ1-2; a weak D match, TRBD1 (6 bases). Germline CDR1 is MNHEY and CDR2 is SVGAGI. Trimming stripped 8 bases from V and 8 bases from J, with 15 bases between. This CDR3 spans 12 amino acids. CDR3 protein: CASLTGSGGYTF. The CDR3 DNA reads as TGTGCCAGCCTTACAGGGAGTGGCGGCTACACCTTC.

V is TRBV2 and J is TRBJ1-3; D possibly corresponds to TRBD1 (5 bases). Germline lookup yields CDR1 SNHLY and CDR2 FYNNEI. The ends were cut back, 3 bases at V and 2 bases at J, with 17 bases in the middle. This CDR3 has 17 amino acids. The CDR3 bases are TGTGCCAGCAGTGATGGTCTCGGCAGGGCTGCTGGAAACACCATATATTTT. It encodes CASSDGLGRAAGNTIYF.

The chain links TRBV18 to TRBJ1-1; TRBD1 is a possible D gene (6 bases). The V end was cut by 5 bases, the J end by 0 bases, with 13 bases between. CDR1 and CDR2 (germline): KGHSH, LQKENI. The CDR3 is 15 amino acids. CDR3 sequence: CASSSGQPLNTEAFF. The CDR3 DNA follows: TGTGCCAGCTCATCCGGACAGCCATTGAACACTGAAGCTTTCTTT. The variable domain in full, with the rest retrieved from reference TRBV18 and TRBJ1-1, is NAGVMQNPRHLVRRRGQEARLRCSPMKGHSHVYWYRQLPEEGLKFMVYLQKENIIDESGMPKERFSAEFPKEGPSILRIQQVVRGDSAAYFCASSSGQPLNTEAFFGQGTRLTVV.